These 21 T cell receptor beta chains were sequenced from one sample in a study of blood T cells in healthy people across ages. Combining a sample-barcoded 5' primer with a J-beta primer mix, a second PCR ran for about 6 to 11 cycles. TCRdb used MiXCR to reprocess the 5' RACE reads, holding one entry per CDR3 protein. The data contain roughly 680,000 distinct CDR3 sequences, roughly half of them singletons. The sample was blood. Source of these receptors: a woman of 80 years or more in good health.

Worth noting for this clonotype: At one boundary the junction diverges from the germline segment, which might be a read error. The chain combines TRBV10-3 with TRBJ2-1, with TRBD1 as a possible D gene (6 bases). In germline, CDR1 is ENHRY, CDR2 SYGVKD. The CDR3 is 16 amino acids. CDR3 DNA sequence: TGTGCCACAAAGGGCGCGGCAGGGGAAGGTTACAATAAGCAGTTCTTC. Translated: CATKGAAGEGYNKQFF.

The chain carries TRBV28 and TRBJ2-4; maybe TRBD1 (5 bases). The DNA end is more similar to TRBJ2-7, so the J call may be wrong. CDR3 length: 14 residues. Germline CDR1 and CDR2: MDHEN and SYDVKM. CDR3 nucleotide sequence: TGTGCCAGCAGTTTGGGGCGGACCCCCTACGAGCAGTACTTC. Translated, it gives CASSLGRTPYEQYF.

The CDR3 sequence: CASSRTRGLSGGELFF. The CDR3 DNA sequence: TGCGCCAGCAGCCGGACTAGGGGCCTAAGTGGCGGGGAGCTGTTTTTT. The genes are TRBV5-1 and TRBJ2-2; 7 bases agree with TRBD2. The CDR3 contains 16 residues. J gave up 7 bases and V 4 bases, and 13 bases lay outside the gene matches. Germline V gene data show CDR1 as SGHRS and CDR2 as YFSETQ.

Details on this clonotype: At one of its ends the junction is not consistent with the germline gene, which may arise from a read error. J is TRBJ2-3 and V is TRBV19; D ambiguous. The CDR3 is 15 amino acids. CDR1 is LNHDA, CDR2 SQIVND, per germline (reference sequence). For the CDR3, the DNA is TGTGCCAGTAGTATAGATGGCAGGATAACAGATACGCGGTATTTT. Its translation: CASSIDGRITDTRYF.

Turning to this clonotype: This may be a read error: a much more frequent sequence differs by one nucleotide. The chain employs TRBV27 and TRBJ2-7; TRBD1 aligns across 10 bases. Germline V gene lookup returns CDR1 MNHEY and CDR2 SMNVEV (reference sequence). The CDR3 runs 15 residues. V trimming: 3 bases; J trimming: 9 bases; junction bases outside the gene matches: 11. CDR3 sequence reads: CASSFRDRGPQGQYF. The CDR3 nucleotides read TGTGCCAGCAGTTTCCGGGACAGGGGCCCACAGGGGCAGTACTTC.

This clonotype was observed a handful of times. The chain employs TRBV6-5 and TRBJ1-2, with D perhaps TRBD1 (6 bases). The germline CDR1 and CDR2 sequences are MNHEY and SVGAGI. V was shortened by 6 bases and J by 0 bases, with 8 bases between the two germline ends. The CDR3 totals 13 residues. The CDR3 region is CASRGTSNYGYTF. CDR3 in DNA: TGTGCCAGCAGAGGGACATCTAACTATGGCTACACCTTC.

This clonotype is a singleton in its sample. The junction does not match germline at one end; this may be a read error. The chain recombines TRBV7-8 with TRBJ2-1; 8 nucleotides match TRBD1. The CDR3 has 16 residues. Germline V gives CDR1 SGHVS, CDR2 FQNEAQ. The CDR3 coding sequence is TGTGTCAGCAGCTCTTCTAGGGACAGGCCCTACAATGAGCAGTTCTTC. Translation: CVSSSSRDRPYNEQFF. Drawing the rest from reference TRBV7-8 and TRBJ2-1, the complete variable domain is GAGVSQSPRYKVAKRGQDVALRCDPISGHVSLFWYQQALGQGPEFLTYFQNEAQLDKSGLPSDRFFAERPEGSVSTLKIQRTQQEDSAVYLCVSSSSRDRPYNEQFFGPGTRLTVL.

V gene TRBV6-2 or TRBV6-3 combines with J gene TRBJ2-4; the D call may be TRBD1 or TRBD2 (5 bases each). This CDR3 region has 14 residues. Germline V gene sequence: CDR1 MNHEY, CDR2 SVGEGT. The germline V and J ends were trimmed by 10 bases and 0 bases, with 13 bases remaining between them. The CDR3 sequence: CATRDGLAKNIQYF. Written as DNA, the CDR3 is TGTGCCACCCGGGACGGCCTAGCCAAAAACATTCAGTACTTC.

The rearrangement joins TRBV27 to TRBJ2-7; 7 bases line up with TRBD2. CDR3 length: 14 amino acids. V lost 3 bases and J lost 5; bases outside the gene matches: 7. Per the germline V gene, CDR1 is MNHEY and CDR2 is SMNVEV (reference sequence). For the CDR3, the DNA is TGTGCCAGCAGTTTTAGGACGGGAGGCGACGAGCAGTACTTC. This sequence encodes CASSFRTGGDEQYF.

This clonotype was counted once. This could be a read error, since a much larger clone is one nucleotide away. This rearrangement joins TRBV29-1 to TRBJ2-4; D might be TRBD1 or TRBD2, each matching 5 bases. The CDR3 is made up of 10 amino acids. Per the germline V gene, CDR1 is SQVTM and CDR2 is ANQGSEA. CDR3 sequence: CGTGEDVQYF. The CDR3 region has the DNA TGTGGGACCGGAGAAGACGTTCAGTACTTC.

The chain recombines TRBV2 with TRBJ2-1; tentative D call: TRBD2 (6 bases). V lost 7 bases and J 10 bases, leaving 14 bases between the germline ends. CDR1 SNHLY and CDR2 FYNNEI come from the germline V gene. The CDR3 contains 12 residues. CDR3 amino acids: CASTPLGGEQFF. The CDR3 DNA sequence: TGTGCCAGCACCCCCTTGGGAGGCGAGCAGTTCTTC.

J is TRBJ2-7 and V is TRBV5-1; TRBD1 matches 7 bases. CDR3 length: 14 amino acids. V shed 4 bases, J shed 2 bases, and the junction held 6 bases outside the gene matches. CDR1 is SGHRS and CDR2 is YFSETQ in the germline V gene. The CDR3 DNA reads as TGCGCCAGCAGCGATCACAGGGGCGCCTACGAGCAGTACTTC. It encodes CASSDHRGAYEQYF.

The chain links TRBV9 to TRBJ2-4; D ambiguous. The CDR3 consists of 14 residues. The germline V gene encodes CDR1 SGDLS and CDR2 YYNGEE. V was clipped by 7 bases and J by 0 bases, with 11 bases between them. Here the CDR3 DNA reads TGTGCCAGCGGGGAAGGGCTAGCCAAAAACATTCAGTACTTC. Translation: CASGEGLAKNIQYF.

This clonotype occurred a few times. Given a much more abundant clone one base away, this may be a read error. V and J are TRBV6-5 and TRBJ1-4; a weak D match, TRBD1 (5 bases). The CDR3 runs to 15 residues. CDR1 MNHEY and CDR2 SVGAGI come from the germline V gene. V shed 2 bases and J shed 7 bases, with 14 bases lying between them. The CDR3 loop is CASSYAGGAGEKLFF. The CDR3 DNA follows: TGTGCCAGCAGTTACGCCGGCGGGGCCGGTGAAAAACTGTTTTTT.

The chain is built from TRBV13 and TRBJ1-1; 8 bases are shared with TRBD1. This CDR3 has 14 amino acids. Trimming removed 3 bases from V and 1 base from J; junction bases left unmatched: 1. Looked up from germline, CDR1 is PRHDT and CDR2 is FYEKMQ (reference sequence). In DNA, the CDR3 is TGTGCCAGCAGCTTGGACAGGGAGAACACTGAAGCTTTCTTT. Protein product: CASSLDRENTEAFF.

The chain uses TRBV5-1 and TRBJ2-5; 8 bases align to TRBD1. Looked up from germline, CDR1 is SGHRS and CDR2 is YFSETQ. The length of the CDR3 is 14 residues. Trimming removed 2 bases from V and 4 bases from J; junction bases left unmatched: 4. CDR3 bases: TGCGCCAGCAGCTTTGGGACAGGTGGAGAGACCCAGTACTTC. Translation: CASSFGTGGETQYF.

The chain recombines TRBV27 with TRBJ1-4; no definite D call. V was clipped by 6 bases and J by 8 bases, with 13 bases between them. Germline V gene data show CDR1 as MNHEY and CDR2 as SMNVEV (reference sequence). The CDR3 is 13 amino acids. The CDR3 loop reads CASRGSRLEKLFF. Written as DNA, the CDR3 is TGTGCCAGCAGGGGGTCCCGATTGGAAAAACTGTTTTTT.

The V and J genes are TRBV2 and TRBJ1-5; no clear D. Germline loops: CDR1 SNHLY, CDR2 FYNNEI. Trimming shortened V by 7 bases and J by 4 bases, and 11 bases separated the two germline ends. The CDR3 has 13 residues. The CDR3 loop reads CASNPGLNQPQHF. The CDR3 region has the DNA TGTGCCAGCAACCCTGGACTGAATCAGCCCCAGCATTTT.

The chain combines TRBV5-1 with TRBJ2-7, with 10 bases that match TRBD2. Trimming removed 8 bases from V and 0 bases from J; junction bases left unmatched: 14. The germline CDR1 and CDR2 sequences are SGHRS and YFSETQ. This CDR3 is built from 17 residues. The CDR3 nucleotides are TGCGCCAGACATCCGATGATAGGACTAGCGGACTCCTACGAGCAGTACTTC. It specifies CARHPMIGLADSYEQYF.

CDR3 coding DNA: TGTGCCAGCATCCAAGGGGGCTACTACAATGAGCAGTTCTTC. It is translated as CASIQGGYYNEQFF. The genes are TRBV12-3 or TRBV12-4 and TRBJ2-1; 7 bases agree with TRBD1. Trimming removed 7 bases from V and 3 bases from J; junction bases left unmatched: 6. The CDR3 runs to 14 residues.

This clonotype came up many times. V is TRBV5-1 and J is TRBJ2-1; the match to TRBD2 covers 7 bases. The CDR3 has 14 residues. The germline V gene has CDR1 SGHRS and CDR2 YFSETQ. V lost 6 bases, J lost 0 bases, and 3 bases stayed unmatched. The CDR3 spells CASTSGNSYNEQFF. The DNA for the CDR3 is TGCGCCAGCACAAGCGGGAACTCCTACAATGAGCAGTTCTTC.